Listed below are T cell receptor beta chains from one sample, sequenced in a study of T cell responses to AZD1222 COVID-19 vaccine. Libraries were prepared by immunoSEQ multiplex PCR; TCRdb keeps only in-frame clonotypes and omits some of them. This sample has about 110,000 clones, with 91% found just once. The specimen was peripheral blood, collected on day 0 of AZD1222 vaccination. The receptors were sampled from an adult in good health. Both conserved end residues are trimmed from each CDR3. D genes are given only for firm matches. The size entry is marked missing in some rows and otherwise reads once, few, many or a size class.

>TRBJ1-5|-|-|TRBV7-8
ASSLGWSNQPQH
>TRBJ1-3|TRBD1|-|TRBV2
ASSVSQGAGNTIY
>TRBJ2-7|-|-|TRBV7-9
ASRDGSYEQY
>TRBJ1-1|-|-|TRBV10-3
AISDGGRPNTEAF
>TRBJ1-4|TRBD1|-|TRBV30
AWTRQGALF
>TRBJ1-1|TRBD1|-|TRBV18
ASSPRQGMDTEAF
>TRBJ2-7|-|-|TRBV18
ASSQGLSSYEQY
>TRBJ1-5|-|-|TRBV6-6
ASSYSSNQPQH
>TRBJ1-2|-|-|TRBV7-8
ASSLQELYGYT
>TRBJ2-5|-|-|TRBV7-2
ASSLVQQETQY
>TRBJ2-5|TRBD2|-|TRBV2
ASSEMIAGGEETQY
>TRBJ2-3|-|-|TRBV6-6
ASSYPPLGVDTQY
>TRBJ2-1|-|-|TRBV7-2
ASSLNPGVGDNEQF
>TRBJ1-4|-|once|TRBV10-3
AIGSGLEKLF
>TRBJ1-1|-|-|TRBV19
AIQSGDGRGNTEAF
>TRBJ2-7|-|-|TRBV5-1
ASSLAELGFGYEQY
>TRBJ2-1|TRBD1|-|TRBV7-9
ASSYQQGDGQF
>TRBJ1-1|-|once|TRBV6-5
ASLSGTLNTEAF
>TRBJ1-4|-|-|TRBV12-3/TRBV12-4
ASSPTAGKLF
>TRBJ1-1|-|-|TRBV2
ASSGNRDTEAF
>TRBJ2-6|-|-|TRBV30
ACPLASGANVLT
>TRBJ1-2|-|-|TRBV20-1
SARGDYGYT
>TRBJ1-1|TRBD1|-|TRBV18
ASTPSTGESITEAF
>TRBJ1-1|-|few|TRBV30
AWQPGEAF
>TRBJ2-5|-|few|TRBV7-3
ASSPRVGLRETQY
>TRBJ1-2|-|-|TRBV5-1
ASSQDSGTYGYT
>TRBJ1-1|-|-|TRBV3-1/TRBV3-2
ASRGTSEAF
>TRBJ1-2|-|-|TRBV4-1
ASSPNRLDGYT
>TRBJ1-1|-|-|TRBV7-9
ASSFRRDPVIGTEAF
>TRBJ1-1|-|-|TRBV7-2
ASSLGRATEAF
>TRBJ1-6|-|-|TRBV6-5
ASSYGQWGLISPLH
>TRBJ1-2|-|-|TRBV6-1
ASSALGPLGGRWGYT
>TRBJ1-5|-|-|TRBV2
ASSGIVESQPQH
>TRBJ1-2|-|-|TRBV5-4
ASSLNQQNYGYT
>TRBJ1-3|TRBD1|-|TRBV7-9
ASSLNSGTGTGNTIY
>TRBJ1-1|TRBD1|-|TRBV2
ASSPREGANEAF
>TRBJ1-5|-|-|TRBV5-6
ASSSDRLGPQH
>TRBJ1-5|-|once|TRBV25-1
ASSEFRQNQPQH
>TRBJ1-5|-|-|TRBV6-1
ASSEAGWGNQPQH
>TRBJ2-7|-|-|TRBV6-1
ASSEGGSREQY
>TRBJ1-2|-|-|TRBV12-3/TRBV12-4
ASSFRGDGYT
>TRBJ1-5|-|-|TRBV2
ASSPYRERQPQH
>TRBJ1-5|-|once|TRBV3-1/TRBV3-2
ASSHRGVNQPQH
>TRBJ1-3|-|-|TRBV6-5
ASSLIGSGNTIY
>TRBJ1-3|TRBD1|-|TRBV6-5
ASTGGGPSGNTIY
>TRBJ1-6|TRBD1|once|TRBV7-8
ASSKGQGGNSPLH
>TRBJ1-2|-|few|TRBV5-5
ASSPRTLFYGYT
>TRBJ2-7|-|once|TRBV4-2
ASSQESWGNSYEQY
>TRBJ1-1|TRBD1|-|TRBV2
ASSHEGAGTEAF